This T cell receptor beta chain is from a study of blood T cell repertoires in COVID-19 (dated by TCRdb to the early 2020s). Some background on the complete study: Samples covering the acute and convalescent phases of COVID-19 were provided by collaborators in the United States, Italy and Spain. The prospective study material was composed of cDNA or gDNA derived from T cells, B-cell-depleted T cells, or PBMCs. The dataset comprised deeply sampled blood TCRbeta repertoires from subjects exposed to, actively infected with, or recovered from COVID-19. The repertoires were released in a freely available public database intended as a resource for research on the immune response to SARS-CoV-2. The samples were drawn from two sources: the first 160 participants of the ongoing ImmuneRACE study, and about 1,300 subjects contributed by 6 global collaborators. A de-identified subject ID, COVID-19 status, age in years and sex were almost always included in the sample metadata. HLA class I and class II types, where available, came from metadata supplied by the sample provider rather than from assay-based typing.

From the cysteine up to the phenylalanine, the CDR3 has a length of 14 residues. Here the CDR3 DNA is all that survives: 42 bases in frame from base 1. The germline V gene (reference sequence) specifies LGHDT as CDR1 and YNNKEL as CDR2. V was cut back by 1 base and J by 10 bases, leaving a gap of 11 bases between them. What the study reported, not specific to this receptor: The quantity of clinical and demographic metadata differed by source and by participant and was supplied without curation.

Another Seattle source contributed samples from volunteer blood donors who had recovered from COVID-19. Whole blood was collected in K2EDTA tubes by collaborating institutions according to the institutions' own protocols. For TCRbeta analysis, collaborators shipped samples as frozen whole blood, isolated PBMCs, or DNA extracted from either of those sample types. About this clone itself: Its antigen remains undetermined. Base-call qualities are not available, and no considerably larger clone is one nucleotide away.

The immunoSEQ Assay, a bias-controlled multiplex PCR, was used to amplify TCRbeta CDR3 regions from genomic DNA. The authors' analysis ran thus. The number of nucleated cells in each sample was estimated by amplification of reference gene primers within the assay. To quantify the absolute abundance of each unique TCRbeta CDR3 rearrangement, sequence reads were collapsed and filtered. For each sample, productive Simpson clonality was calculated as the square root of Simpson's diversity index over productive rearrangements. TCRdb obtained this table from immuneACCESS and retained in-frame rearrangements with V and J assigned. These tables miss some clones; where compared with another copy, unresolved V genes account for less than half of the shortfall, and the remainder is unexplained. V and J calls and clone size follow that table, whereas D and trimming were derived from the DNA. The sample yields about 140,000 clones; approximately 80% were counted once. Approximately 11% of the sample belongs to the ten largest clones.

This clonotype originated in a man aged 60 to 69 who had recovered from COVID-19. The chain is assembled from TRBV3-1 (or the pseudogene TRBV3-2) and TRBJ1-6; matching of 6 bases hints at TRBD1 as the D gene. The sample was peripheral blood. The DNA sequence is TGTGCCAGCAGCCAAGCAGGGGAAGAGTCACCCCTCCACTTT. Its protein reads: CASSQAGEESPLHF.